This T cell receptor beta chain was captured by sequencing in a study of shared clonotypes between healthy human individuals. For the study at large: Donors were a couple of women and a few men aged 18 to 49. Points from the study as a whole: Since donors were few, the genetic and exposure-history diversity represented was limited.

At deep level, the assay was performed. Assay used: immunoSEQ multiplex PCR; TCRdb lists only in-frame clones, some missing. The table has a few hundred thousand clones, 60% to 80% seen once. Germline values: CDR1 SNHLY, CDR2 FYNNEI. V lost 3 bases, J lost 4 bases, and 12 bases lay in between. This CDR3 spans 15 amino acids. As regards this clone: The antigen is undetermined.

The material sequenced was PBMCs. This sequence originates from a woman aged 40 to 49 in good health. Some clones in this sample may be carry-over from other donors' samples. V and J are TRBV2 and TRBJ2-2; D could derive from TRBD1 or TRBD2 (6 bases each). The CDR3 sequence: CASSDGGRGTGELFF. The CDR3 DNA follows: TGTGCCAGCAGTGATGGGGGGCGCGGCACCGGGGAGCTGTTTTTT.